These 22 T cell receptor beta chains originate from one sample sequenced in a study of neurological immune-mediated disorders. Each CDR3 protein is one row after TCRdb ran MiXCR on the 5' RACE reads. The table shows under 130,000 distinct CDR3 sequences, with roughly a tenth occurring only once. Documented time point: longitudinal time-point 3. The sample taken for sequencing was PBMCs. Receptors originate from a female donor with HTLV-1-associated myelopathy (HAM/TSP).

This clonotype has just a few counts. The gene calls are TRBV12-3 or TRBV12-4 and TRBJ2-5, with D perhaps TRBD1 or TRBD2 (5 bases each). The CDR3 covers 14 residues. V was cut by 3 bases and J by 5 bases, with 13 bases left in between. This CDR3 is CASSFRTTGETQYF. The CDR3 DNA reads as TGTGCCAGCAGTTTCAGGACAACGGGGGAGACCCAGTACTTC.

This clonotype was found many times. The chain uses TRBV2 and TRBJ2-3; maybe TRBD1 (6 bases). Per the germline V gene, CDR1 is SNHLY and CDR2 is FYNNEI. The ends were cut back, 6 bases at V and 6 bases at J, with 13 bases in the middle. The CDR3 extends over 13 amino acids. The CDR3 here is CASRDAGVDTQYF. For the CDR3, the DNA is TGTGCCAGCAGGGACGCAGGGGTTGATACGCAGTATTTT.

Ten or more counts support this clonotype. The chain employs TRBV12-3 or TRBV12-4 and TRBJ2-7, with 8 positions matching TRBD1. The CDR3 loop spans 15 amino acids. V lost 6 bases and J lost 0; bases outside the gene matches: 7. CDR3 region: CASSPGTGHSYEQYF. The CDR3 region has the DNA TGTGCCAGCAGCCCAGGGACAGGCCACTCCTACGAGCAGTACTTC.

This clonotype showed up many times. This chain joins TRBV12-3 or TRBV12-4 and TRBJ1-1, with D uncertain. CDR3 length equals 14 residues. Trimming pared 1 base from V and 5 bases from J, leaving 11 bases between. CDR3 coding DNA: TGTGCCAGCAGTTTAGAAGCTATGAGAACTGAAGCTTTCTTT. Protein: CASSLEAMRTEAFF.

This clonotype has ten or more counts. V and J are TRBV27 and TRBJ2-1; D remains ambiguous. CDR1 is MNHEY and CDR2 is SMNVEV in the germline V gene (reference sequence). V lost 3 bases and J lost 2, with 8 bases in between. The CDR3 totals 14 residues. The chain's CDR3 is CASSFAATYNEQFF. The CDR3 DNA follows: TGTGCCAGCAGTTTTGCTGCAACCTACAATGAGCAGTTCTTC.

Many counts were recorded for this clonotype. The rearrangement joins TRBV20-1 to TRBJ2-1, with D possibly being TRBD2 (6 bases). Per the germline V gene, CDR1 is DFQATT and CDR2 is SNEGSKA (reference sequence). The CDR3 length is 12 residues. The CDR3 protein is CRARRDFNEQFF. DNA of the CDR3: TGCAGGGCCCGAAGGGACTTCAATGAGCAGTTCTTC.

This clonotype came up many times. This chain links TRBV10-2 with TRBJ1-4; D uncertain. The length of the CDR3 is 16 residues. CDR1 is WSHSY, CDR2 SAAADI, per germline. The V gene lost 2 bases and the J gene lost 0 bases, with 10 bases spanning the gap. CDR3 nucleotides: TGCGCCAGCAGTGAGATTGGGGAGGCAACTAATGAAAAACTGTTTTTT. Translated, it gives CASSEIGEATNEKLFF.

This clonotype was picked up many times. The V and J genes are TRBV4-1 and TRBJ1-1, with a possible D match to TRBD1 (5 bases). Germline V gene data show CDR1 as MGHRA and CDR2 as YSYEKL. The V and J ends lost 0 bases and 1 base respectively, with 9 bases between them. The CDR3 has 15 amino acids. Here the CDR3 DNA reads TGCGCCAGCAGCCAAGAATGGGGGGGGAACACTGAAGCTTTCTTT. It codes for CASSQEWGGNTEAFF.

Only a few counts were recorded for this clonotype. This chain joins TRBV12-3 or TRBV12-4 and TRBJ2-7, with TRBD1 as a possible D gene (5 bases). CDR3 length: 16 residues. Trimming cost V 3 bases and J 1 base, with 16 bases left between them. CDR3 DNA: TGTGCCAGCAGTTTTGCGACGGGCAGGGTGTCCTACGAGCAGTACTTC. It specifies CASSFATGRVSYEQYF.

This clonotype was picked up many times. This rearrangement joins TRBV20-1 to TRBJ2-2, with unresolved D. The CDR3 is 14 amino acids. The germline V and J ends were trimmed by 0 bases and 4 bases, with 9 bases remaining between them. Germline loops: CDR1 DFQATT, CDR2 SNEGSKA (reference sequence). CDR3 DNA: TGCAGTGCTAGAGATCCCCGGGCCACCGGGGAGCTGTTTTTT. Translation gives CSARDPRATGELFF.

There are many counts of this clonotype. The chain recombines TRBV20-1 with TRBJ2-2; 8 bases are shared with TRBD2. Germline CDR1 DFQATT, CDR2 SNEGSKA (reference sequence). The junction had 5 bases not matched to a gene; V was cut back by 1 base and J by 1 base. This CDR3 has 16 residues. DNA of the CDR3: TGCAGTGCTAGAGTGGCGGGGGGCTTGAACACCGGGGAGCTGTTTTTT. Protein: CSARVAGGLNTGELFF.

This clonotype was picked up many times. V and J are TRBV30 and TRBJ2-5; D could derive from TRBD1 or TRBD2 (5 bases each). This CDR3 is 12 amino acids long. V dropped 0 bases and J dropped 7 bases, with 9 bases sitting between them. The germline CDR1 and CDR2 sequences are GTSNPN and SVGIG (reference sequence). The CDR3 loop reads CAWSVGTGTQYF. DNA for the CDR3: TGTGCCTGGAGTGTAGGGACCGGGACCCAGTACTTC. Full variable domain (remainder filled in from reference TRBV30 and TRBJ2-5): SQTIHQWPATLVQPVGSPLSLECTVEGTSNPNLYWYRQAAGRGLQLLFYSVGIGQISSEVPQNLSASRPQDRQFILSSKKLLLSDSGFYLCAWSVGTGTQYFGPGTRLLVL.

The table lists this clonotype with many counts. The chain carries TRBV7-2 and TRBJ2-2, with 8 bases aligning to TRBD1. The V and J ends lost 3 bases and 5 bases, in that order; junction bases with no gene match: 5. The CDR3 spans 15 residues. Germline assignment: CDR1 SGHTA and CDR2 FQGNSA. The CDR3 DNA reads as TGTGCCAGCAGCTTTCAAACAGGGGGAACCGGGGAGCTGTTTTTT. The encoded protein is CASSFQTGGTGELFF. Full variable domain (missing parts from reference TRBV7-2 and TRBJ2-2): GAGVSQSPSNKVTEKGKDVELRCDPISGHTALYWYRQSLGQGLEFLIYFQGNSAPDKSGLPSDRFSAERTGGSVSTLTIQRTQQEDSAVYLCASSFQTGGTGELFFGEGSRLTVL.

This clonotype has ten or more counts. The genes are TRBV7-9 and TRBJ2-1; 7 positions agree with TRBD1. Germline CDR1 and CDR2: SEHNR and FQNEAQ (reference sequence). After removal of 5 bases from V and 5 bases from J, the junction contained 6 bases not matched to a gene. The CDR3 loop spans 14 amino acids. The CDR3 protein is CASSQQGMNNEQFF. The CDR3 DNA sequence: TGTGCCAGCAGCCAACAGGGGATGAACAATGAGCAGTTCTTC. The full variable domain, its missing parts supplied by reference TRBV7-9 and TRBJ2-1, is DTGVSQNPRHKITKRGQNVTFRCDPISEHNRLYWYRQTLGQGPEFLTYFQNEAQLEKSRLLSDRFSAERPKGSFSTLEIQRTEQGDSAMYLCASSQQGMNNEQFFGPGTRLTVL.

This clonotype appeared many times. The rearrangement joins TRBV5-1 to TRBJ2-3; D ambiguous. The germline V gene encodes CDR1 SGHRS and CDR2 YFSETQ. This CDR3 has 13 amino acids. V lost 4 bases and J lost 1, with 7 bases in between. CDR3 nucleotides: TGCGCCAGCAGCGATCAGGGCACAGATACGCAGTATTTT. Its protein product is CASSDQGTDTQYF. Full variable domain (missing parts from reference TRBV5-1 and TRBJ2-3): KAGVTQTPRYLIKTRGQQVTLSCSPISGHRSVSWYQQTPGQGLQFLFEYFSETQRNKGNFPGRFSGRQFSNSRSEMNVSTLELGDSALYLCASSDQGTDTQYFGPGTRLTVL.

The chain joins TRBV5-1 to TRBJ2-2; either TRBD1 or TRBD2 may fit D (6 bases each). Deletions cut 4 bases from V and 7 bases from J, with 17 bases between. Germline loops: CDR1 SGHRS, CDR2 YFSETQ. The CDR3 is 15 residues long. CDR3 sequence (DNA): TGCGCCAGCAGCACGTTCGGGGGCGATGACGGGGAGCTGTTTTTT. Encoded protein: CASSTFGGDDGELFF.

Details on this clonotype: This clone may be a read error of a much larger clone one base away. V gene TRBV18 combines with J gene TRBJ2-5, with TRBD2 as a possible D gene (5 bases). The DNA end is a closer match to TRBJ2-7, so the J assignment may be wrong. Germline V gene data show CDR1 as KGHSH and CDR2 as LQKENI. This CDR3 has 14 residues. CDR3: CASSPVSGRGEQYF. The CDR3 DNA reads as TGTGCCAGCTCACCAGTGTCGGGCCGGGGCGAGCAGTACTTC.

Ten or more counts support this clonotype. The chain links TRBV7-9 to TRBJ1-1; no definite D call. Germline V gives CDR1 SEHNR, CDR2 FQNEAQ (reference sequence). CDR3 length: 13 residues. Trimming removed 1 base at V and 0 bases at J, with 3 bases between. The CDR3 spells CASSLDMNTEAFF. DNA for the CDR3: TGTGCCAGCAGCTTAGACATGAACACTGAAGCTTTCTTT.

Details on this clonotype: The junction does not match germline at one end; this may be a read error. CDR3 in amino acids: CASSSYTYTQSF. As DNA, the CDR3 is TGTGCCAGCAGCTCCTACACATATACGCAGTCTTTT. V is TRBV7-9 and J is TRBJ2-3; no reliable D call. The V gene's germline CDR1 is SEHNR and CDR2 FQNEAQ (reference sequence). The CDR3 has 12 residues.

This clonotype was detected ten times or more. The gene calls are TRBV24-1 and TRBJ2-5; D assignment may be TRBD1 or TRBD2 (5 bases each). The CDR3 has 13 amino acids. Trimming took 2 bases from V and 2 from J, leaving 5 bases between them. Germline values: CDR1 KGHDR, CDR2 SFDVKD. CDR3 sequence (DNA): TGTGCCACCAGTGATTGGGGGCAAGAGACCCAGTACTTC. This gives the protein CATSDWGQETQYF.

This clonotype was observed many times. The rearrangement joins TRBV4-1 to TRBJ2-1; TRBD2 aligns across 9 bases. J lost 7 bases, V lost 1 base, and 11 bases had no gene match. In germline, CDR1 is MGHRA, CDR2 YSYEKL. The CDR3 sequence is 17 residues long. The CDR3 region is CASSQATGGGGRNEQFF. CDR3 in DNA: TGCGCCAGCAGCCAAGCAACCGGCGGGGGGGGCCGTAATGAGCAGTTCTTC.

This clonotype was found many times. The gene calls are TRBV24-1 and TRBJ2-2; no clear D gene. Germline lookup yields CDR1 KGHDR and CDR2 SFDVKD. The CDR3 spans 16 residues. V was pared by 1 base and J by 3 bases, with 11 bases between. CDR3: CATSDFRTFDTGELFF. The CDR3 DNA reads TGTGCCACCAGTGATTTCCGGACCTTCGACACCGGGGAGCTGTTTTTT.